Each of the 19 T cell receptor beta chains below was sequenced from the same sample in a study of blood T cell repertoires in COVID-19. Only in-frame clones appear in the TCRdb table, and some are missing; sequencing was by immunoSEQ multiplex PCR. The sample has approximately 280,000 clones; roughly nine tenths are singletons. The sample taken for sequencing was peripheral blood. These receptors all stem from a man between 45 and 60 years old with acute or convalescent COVID-19.

V and J are TRBV6-1 and TRBJ2-5, with a weak D call TRBD2 (7 bases). Germline V CDR1 and CDR2: MNHNS, SASEGT. V lost 2 bases, J lost 5 bases, and 18 bases lay in between. The CDR3 loop spans 16 amino acids. CDR3 sequence reads: CASSEWGGGRVETQYF. The CDR3 DNA sequence: TGTGCCAGCAGTGAATGGGGAGGGGGGCGCGTGGAGACCCAGTACTTC.

This clone was seen a handful of times. CDR3 DNA: TGTGCCAGCAGCTTGACAGGCGGAAACACCATATATTTT. Its translation is CASSLTGGNTIYF. The chain carries TRBV11-2 and TRBJ1-3; tentatively, D is TRBD1 (6 bases). CDR1 and CDR2 (germline): SGHAT, FQNNGV. There are 13 residues in the CDR3. V was clipped by 3 bases and J by 4 bases, with 7 bases between them.

This clone appeared a single time. The rearrangement joins TRBV11-2 to TRBJ1-3; 7 bases are shared with TRBD1. With V trimmed by 7 bases and J by 2 bases, 11 bases remained unmatched. CDR1 is SGHAT and CDR2 is FQNNGV in the germline V gene. The CDR3 runs to 16 residues. CDR3 loop: CASTQGAGGAGNTIYF. The CDR3 nucleotides read TGTGCCAGCACCCAAGGAGCAGGGGGAGCTGGAAACACCATATATTTT.

The chain combines TRBV3-1 (or the pseudogene TRBV3-2) with TRBJ2-7; 8 nucleotides match TRBD2. Germline CDR1 is LGHDT and CDR2 is YNNKEL (reference sequence). The CDR3 totals 16 residues. The J segment lost 5 bases and the V segment lost 3 bases, leaving 12 bases of the junction unmatched. CDR3 region: CASSQLLKRGIHEQYF. CDR3 in DNA: TGTGCCAGCAGCCAGCTCCTCAAGCGGGGGATCCACGAGCAGTACTTC.

This clone was seen once. The chain links TRBV18 to TRBJ1-2; TRBD1 aligns across 8 bases. CDR1 is KGHSH, CDR2 LQKENI, per germline. This CDR3 is 14 amino acids long. The ends lost 2 bases at V and 5 bases at J; junction bases unmatched: 4. CDR3 DNA sequence: TGTGCCAGCTCACCAGGGACAGGTGAATATGGCTACACCTTC. Encoded protein: CASSPGTGEYGYTF.

Turning to this clone: In the same sample, other DNA sequences code for this CDR3. This rearrangement joins TRBV5-1 to TRBJ1-2, with 7 bases identical to TRBD1. There are 13 residues in the CDR3. Germline values: CDR1 SGHRS, CDR2 YFSETQ. The junction had 3 bases not matched to a gene; V was cut back by 0 bases and J by 7 bases. The CDR3 loop is CASSLGQGGGYTF. CDR3 nucleotide sequence: TGCGCCAGCAGCTTGGGGCAGGGGGGTGGCTACACCTTC.

Comment on this clone: Germline and junction disagree at one end, which may indicate a read error. In DNA, the CDR3 is TGTGCTAGCAGCAAGACTAGGGGTCAAGAGACCCAGTACTTC. This gives the protein CASSKTRGQETQYF. The chain combines TRBV7-7 with TRBJ2-5, with D possibly TRBD2 on 6 matching bases. The CDR3 covers 14 residues. Germline V gives CDR1 SSHAT, CDR2 FNYEAQ (reference sequence).

The chain carries TRBV5-1 and TRBJ2-7, with D possibly being TRBD2 (5 bases). CDR3 length equals 14 residues. CDR1 and CDR2 from the germline V gene are SGHRS and YFSETQ. V dropped 4 bases and J dropped 6 bases, with 17 bases sitting between them. The DNA of the CDR3 is TGCGCCAGCAGCAGCGGCCAGCTTGTGGGCGAGCAGTACTTC. Protein sequence: CASSSGQLVGEQYF. Full variable domain (rest looked up from reference TRBV5-1 and TRBJ2-7): KAGVTQTPRYLIKTRGQQVTLSCSPISGHRSVSWYQQTPGQGLQFLFEYFSETQRNKGNFPGRFSGRQFSNSRSEMNVSTLELGDSALYLCASSSGQLVGEQYFGPGTRLTVT.

CDR3 nucleotide sequence: TGTGCCAGCAGCATAACGGGGGAAACGCCGCATTTT. Its translation: CASSITGETPHF. The V and J genes are TRBV7-9 and TRBJ1-5, with D possibly matching TRBD1 (5 bases). V gave up 5 bases and J gave up 15 bases, with 17 bases separating them. The germline V gene encodes CDR1 SEHNR and CDR2 FQNEAQ (reference sequence). This CDR3 has 12 amino acids.

This clone was seen a few times. The chain employs TRBV30 and TRBJ2-7, with D tentatively TRBD2 (6 bases). CDR1 and CDR2 (germline): GTSNPN, SVGIG (reference sequence). The CDR3 spans 13 residues. The V and J ends lost 2 bases and 6 bases respectively, with 14 bases between them. The CDR3 spells CAWSRGTLGEQYF. The CDR3 DNA reads TGTGCCTGGAGTCGGGGGACCTTAGGCGAGCAGTACTTC. Drawing the rest from reference TRBV30 and TRBJ2-7, the complete variable domain is SQTIHQWPATLVQPVGSPLSLECTVEGTSNPNLYWYRQAAGRGLQLLFYSVGIGQISSEVPQNLSASRPQDRQFILSSKKLLLSDSGFYLCAWSRGTLGEQYFGPGTRLTVT.

Here the CDR3 reads CASSQDLGTKAAGELFF. The CDR3 DNA reads as TGTGCCAGCAGCCAAGATCTAGGGACTAAGGCCGCCGGGGAGCTGTTTTTT. The chain employs TRBV14 and TRBJ2-2, with 7 bases identical to TRBD2. The CDR3 covers 17 residues. Germline V gives CDR1 SGHDN, CDR2 FVKESK. V lost 0 bases, J lost 6 bases, and 10 bases stayed unmatched.

Concerning this clone: The junction departs from germline at one end; a sequencing error may be responsible. The chain uses TRBV3-1 (or the pseudogene TRBV3-2) and TRBJ2-1; no clear D. The CDR3 contains 17 residues. Per the germline V gene, CDR1 is LGHDT and CDR2 is YNNKEL (reference sequence). The CDR3 loop is CVSSQDPAADSYNEQFF. The CDR3 DNA is TGTGTCAGCAGCCAAGATCCCGCGGCAGACTCCTACAATGAGCAGTTCTTC.

The chain carries TRBV18 and TRBJ1-5, with D hard to call. V lost 1 base and J 7 bases, leaving 11 bases between the germline ends. Per germline, CDR1 KGHSH and CDR2 LQKENI. The CDR3 length is 14 residues. This chain's CDR3 is CASSPQAQRQPQHF. CDR3 nucleotide sequence: TGTGCCAGCTCACCACAGGCGCAGCGGCAGCCCCAGCATTTT.

The chain couples TRBV5-6 to TRBJ2-7; D remains unclear. Germline values: CDR1 SGHDT, CDR2 YYEEEE. The V gene lost 2 bases and the J gene lost 2 bases, with 11 bases spanning the gap. This CDR3 region has 14 residues. This CDR3 is CASSFGHNPYEQYF. CDR3 sequence (DNA): TGTGCCAGCAGCTTTGGTCACAACCCCTACGAGCAGTACTTC.

V gene TRBV5-1 combines with J gene TRBJ1-2; the D gene is possibly TRBD1 (5 bases). The CDR3 spans 14 residues. CDR1 and CDR2 from the germline V gene are SGHRS and YFSETQ. Trimming shortened V by 4 bases and J by 6 bases, and 16 bases separated the two germline ends. CDR3 bases: TGCGCCAGCAGCCCCGGGGGGACGGGTAATGGCTACACCTTC. It yields the protein CASSPGGTGNGYTF.

The chain uses TRBV3-1 (or the pseudogene TRBV3-2) and TRBJ1-4, with 7 bases lining up with TRBD1. Per the germline V gene, CDR1 is LGHDT and CDR2 is YNNKEL (reference sequence). Trimming removed 4 bases from V and 7 bases from J; junction bases left unmatched: 18. This CDR3 comprises 18 residues. In DNA, the CDR3 is TGTGCCAGCAGCCTACGAACAGGGAAGGGGGCCCCGAGTGAAAAACTGTTTTTT. Protein product: CASSLRTGKGAPSEKLFF.

CDR3 nucleotides: TGTGCCAGCAGCTTCGGGTGGGTCAGGGGGCCGCCGAACACTGAAGCTTTCTTT. Translated, it gives CASSFGWVRGPPNTEAFF. J is TRBJ1-1 and V is TRBV7-2, with 8 bases that match TRBD1. The CDR3 contains 18 residues. V lost 3 bases to trimming and J lost 1 base; unmatched junction nucleotides: 13. Per the germline V gene, CDR1 is SGHTA and CDR2 is FQGNSA.

This clone is a singleton in its sample. The chain carries TRBV6-1 and TRBJ2-3; 9 bases agree with TRBD2. With 3 bases clipped from V and 4 bases from J, the junction kept 11 bases outside the gene matches. Germline lookup yields CDR1 MNHNS and CDR2 SASEGT. The CDR3 runs to 17 residues. In DNA, the CDR3 is TGTGCCAGCAGTGAGGGGGGTAGCGGGGGTATCTCAGATACGCAGTATTTT. This encodes CASSEGGSGGISDTQYF.

The chain joins TRBV5-1 to TRBJ1-4; 7 nucleotides agree with TRBD1. Germline-derived CDR1 and CDR2 are SGHRS and YFSETQ. Trimming took 5 bases from V and 6 from J; bases not matched to a gene: 10. The CDR3 spans 15 residues. The CDR3, as DNA: TGCGCCAGCAGAGACCCCGGGACAGTTGATGAAAAACTGTTTTTT. Translating it yields CASRDPGTVDEKLFF.